This TCR beta chain was captured in a study of T cell responses to AZD1222 COVID-19 vaccine. This CDR3 is built from 16 residues. J gave up 9 bases and V 0 bases, and 8 bases lay outside the gene matches. Germline loops: CDR1 SGHNT, CDR2 YYREEE (reference sequence). Points on this clone: Its antigen is not identified.

Broader study findings: Regions left unmutated in variants are reportedly the target of nearly half of spike-specific TCRs.

Method: immunoSEQ multiplex PCR; TCRdb's copy keeps in-frame clones and lacks some. Of about 92,000 clones in the sample, about nine tenths were seen once. The clonotype comes from an adult in good health. The V and J genes are TRBV5-4 and TRBJ2-1; 11 positions agree with TRBD1. This material consisted of peripheral blood, taken on day 0 of AZD1222 vaccination. The CDR3 sequence is CASSLAGDRGTVEQFF. Here the CDR3 DNA reads TGTGCCAGCAGCTTGGCGGGGGACAGGGGGACGGTTGAGCAGTTCTTC.